The T cell receptor (beta chain) described here comes from a study of blood T cell repertoires in COVID-19. Study context: There were acute and convalescent COVID-19 samples, and they came from the United States, Italy and Spain. Sources were T cells, B-cell-depleted T cells, or PBMCs; the material itself was cDNA or gDNA.

Original analysis: Estimated nucleated cell counts came from reference gene primer amplification. Repertoires were generated with immunoSEQ multiplex PCR, while TCRdb's copy carries only in-frame clones and drops some. The V and J calls and clone size were taken over from that table, and D and trimming were inferred from the DNA. This table has approximately 330,000 clones, 87% appearing once. Germline V lookup: CDR1 SGHVS, CDR2 FNYEAQ. The CDR3 has 13 residues. Germline trimming cut 5 bases from V and 7 bases from J; bases unmatched to any gene: 4. Sequencing used peripheral blood. The chain couples TRBV7-6 to TRBJ2-2; 7 bases line up with TRBD1. This TCR was sampled from a man younger than 45 with COVID-19, enrolled during active disease. The CDR3 sequence is CASSRGGGGELFF. The CDR3 region has the DNA TGTGCCAGCAGCCGAGGGGGCGGCGGGGAGCTGTTTTTT.